Following are 7 T cell receptor beta chains from one sample sequenced in a study of blood T cell repertoires in COVID-19. Generated by immunoSEQ multiplex PCR, the TCRdb table keeps only in-frame clones and is missing some. This table holds under 300,000 clones, approximately 87% found once. The sequenced material came from peripheral blood. The receptors derive from a man between 60 and 70 years old who had recovered from COVID-19.

J is TRBJ1-5 and V is TRBV27; 9 bases match TRBD1. There are 17 residues in the CDR3. The germline CDR1 and CDR2 sequences are MNHEY and SMNVEV (reference sequence). V dropped 6 bases and J dropped 0; count of bases not matched to a gene: 9. The CDR3 is CASRPQGALDSNQPQHF. The CDR3 region has the DNA TGTGCCAGCAGGCCACAGGGGGCCCTCGATAGCAATCAGCCCCAGCATTTT.

This rearrangement joins TRBV3-1 (or the pseudogene TRBV3-2) to TRBJ2-7; D may be TRBD1 (6 bases). Per the germline V gene, CDR1 is LGHDT and CDR2 is YNNKEL (reference sequence). CDR3 size: 14 residues. V shed 3 bases and J shed 4 bases, with 13 bases lying between them. CDR3 residues: CASSQPGQKYEQYF. The CDR3 nucleotides read TGTGCCAGCAGCCAGCCGGGACAAAAATACGAGCAGTACTTC.

The chain uses TRBV28 and TRBJ1-6; 10 nucleotides align to TRBD1. The junction had 5 bases not matched to a gene; V was cut back by 2 bases and J by 10 bases. The CDR3 spans 15 residues. The germline V gene encodes CDR1 MDHEN and CDR2 SYDVKM. The CDR3: CASSLEDRGGSPLHF. CDR3 nucleotides: TGTGCCAGCAGTTTAGAGGACAGGGGGGGCTCACCCCTCCACTTT.

The chain has TRBV14 and TRBJ1-2, with a weak D call TRBD1 (5 bases). CDR3 length equals 15 residues. Germline assignment: CDR1 SGHDN and CDR2 FVKESK. V lost 1 base and J lost 4, with 13 bases in between. CDR3 sequence: CASSQVRGSVYGYTF. In nucleotides, the CDR3 is TGTGCCAGCAGCCAAGTGCGGGGCAGCGTCTATGGCTACACCTTC.

The chain is built from TRBV28 and TRBJ2-2; D possibly corresponds to TRBD2 (6 bases). The germline CDR1 and CDR2 sequences are MDHEN and SYDVKM. The V end was cut by 6 bases, the J end by 7 bases, with 15 bases between. There are 14 residues in the CDR3. CDR3 in amino acids: CASSPGVMGGELFF. Here the CDR3 DNA reads TGTGCCAGCAGCCCGGGGGTGATGGGCGGGGAGCTGTTTTTT.

The chain recombines TRBV19 with TRBJ1-5; no clear D. Germline V CDR1 and CDR2: LNHDA, SQIVND (reference sequence). V was pared by 4 bases and J by 2 bases, with 9 bases between. This CDR3 has 14 amino acids. CDR3 coding DNA: TGTGCCAGTAGTACGGTTGCGGGCAATCAGCCCCAGCATTTT. Translated, it gives CASSTVAGNQPQHF.

V is TRBV30 and J is TRBJ1-6; no clear D. Germline assignment: CDR1 GTSNPN and CDR2 SVGIG (reference sequence). The ends were cut back, 4 bases at V and 10 bases at J, with 14 bases in the middle. This CDR3 comprises 13 residues. The CDR3 here is CAWTEGMGSPLHF. The CDR3 coding sequence is TGTGCCTGGACTGAGGGCATGGGATCACCCCTCCACTTT.